These T cell receptor beta chains were read from a single sample in a study of CD4 and CD8 cells across lung adenocarcinoma regions. TCRdb used MiXCR to reprocess the PCR reads, holding one entry per CDR3 protein. The sample includes 20,000 to 25,000 distinct CDR3 sequences, over 40% of them seen just once. The sequenced material came from CD4+ T cells from the center of a lung tumor. Receptors were obtained from a male donor with lung adenocarcinoma. The CD4 and CD8 labels of this study may be unreliable. Each CDR3 is given with its conserved first and last residue. The order of the fields is CDR3 protein, CDR3 DNA, J gene, V gene, clone size, D gene. The D gene is left open where the match is weak. Some rows mark clone size as missing; the rest say once, few, many or name a class of expanded clone.

CAGGNGGLEPDTQYF,TGTGCTGGGGGGAACGGGGGCCTAGAGCCAGATACCCAGTATTTC,TRBJ2-5,TRBV6-1,-,-
CASSYSRAQGSGATQYF,TGTGCCAGCAGTTACTCGAGGGCCCAGGGCTCGGGTGCTACGCAGTATTTT,TRBJ2-3,TRBV6-5,-,-
CAARPRWAEDTQYF,TGTGCCGCCAGGCCGCGGTGGGCCGAAGATACGCAGTACTTT,TRBJ2-3,TRBV24-1,-,-
CASSLLAASTDTQYF,TGTGCCAGCAGTCTCCTAGCCGCTTCCACAGATACGCAGTATTTT,TRBJ2-3,TRBV9,-,-
CARGEGTSGEQFF,TGTGCCAGGGGCGAAGGGACCAGCGGTGAGCAGTTCTTC,TRBJ2-1,TRBV6-1,-,-
CASSRAGAAGANVLTF,TGCGCCAGCAGCCGAGCAGGGGCGGCTGGGGCCAACGTCCTGACTTTC,TRBJ2-6,TRBV4-1,-,-
CASSELPGGEYEQYF,TGTGCCAGCAGTGAACTCCCGGGGGGAGAGTACGAGCAGTACTTC,TRBJ2-7,TRBV6-1,-,TRBD2
CASSSQQGLDTEAFF,TGTGCCAGCAGCTCACAACAGGGGCTGGACACTGAAGCTTTCTTT,TRBJ1-1,TRBV7-2,many,TRBD1
CGSGSGLRAKDMQYF,TGTGGCAGCGGGTCGGGGTTGCGAGCCAAAGACATGCAGTACTTC,TRBJ2-4,TRBV27,-,-
CASSGPGAKNTQYF,TGTGCCAGCAGTGGGCCCGGAGCCAAAAATACGCAGTATTTC,TRBJ2-3,TRBV27,-,-
CATSEDRGYTDIQYF,TGTGCCACCAGTGAGGACCGGGGATACACAGACATTCAGTATTTT,TRBJ2-3,TRBV24-1,-,-
CASSYVNENTIYF,TGTGCCAGCAGTTACGTAAACGAAAACACCATATATTTT,TRBJ1-3,TRBV6-5,many,-
CASSIEGQDADTQYF,TGTGCCAGCAGTATTGAGGGCCAGGACGCAGATACGCAGTATTTT,TRBJ2-3,TRBV6-1,-,-
CASRGQGISTDTQYF,TGCGCCAGCAGGGGACAGGGGATTAGCACAGATACGCAGTATTTT,TRBJ2-3,TRBV10-2,few,TRBD1
CARSGASGRSAKDMQYF,TGTGCCCGCAGCGGGGCTTCCGGGAGGTCAGCCAAAGATATGCAGTATTTC,TRBJ2-3,TRBV27,-,TRBD2
CASRVGVAQKIQYF,TGTGCCAGCAGAGTAGGAGTAGCCCAAAAGATCCAGTACTTC,TRBJ2-4,TRBV6-1,-,-
CASRLQAVSTEAQFF,TGTGCCAGCAGACTCCAGGCCGTGAGCACAGAGGCGCAGTTTTTT,TRBJ2-3,TRBV6-1,-,-
CASRFSHAGSYGYTF,TGTGCCAGCAGATTCTCCCACGCGGGGAGCTATGGCTACACCTTC,TRBJ1-2,TRBV6-5,-,-
CSASTSGRNTYNEQFF,TGCAGTGCTAGTACTAGCGGGAGGAATACCTACAATGAGCAGTTCTTC,TRBJ2-1,TRBV20-1,few,TRBD2
CASSGHGGGRGDEQYF,TGTGCCAGCAGTGGGCACGGGGGGGGGCGCGGAGACGAGCAGTACTTC,TRBJ2-7,TRBV25-1,-,TRBD2
CASIGRLGYSNPPHHF,TGTGCCAGCATTGGTCGGCTGGGTTATAGCAATCCGCCCCACCATTTT,TRBJ1-5,TRBV6-1,-,-
CASGLSGGPEQYF,TGTGCTAGTGGTTTGAGCGGAGGTCCCGAGCAGTACTTC,TRBJ2-7,TRBV12-5,many,-
CASSLGRADEQFF,TGTGCCAGCAGCTTAGGCAGGGCCGATGAGCAGTTCTTC,TRBJ2-1,TRBV7-9,many,-
CASSEMASGKKTQYF,TGTGCCAGCAGTGAAATGGCTAGCGGGAAAAAGACCCAGTACTTC,TRBJ2-5,TRBV6-1,-,TRBD2
CASSIFPPGTDTQYF,TGTGCCAGTAGTATATTTCCACCTGGCACAGATACGCAGTATTTT,TRBJ2-3,TRBV19,-,-
CASSLATGGVYEQYF,TGTGCCAGCAGTTTAGCAACCGGGGGCGTTTACGAGCAGTACTTC,TRBJ2-7,TRBV27,many,-
CASSEGGHEQYF,TGTGCCAGCAGTGAAGGAGGGCACGAGCAGTACTTC,TRBJ2-7,TRBV6-1,many,-